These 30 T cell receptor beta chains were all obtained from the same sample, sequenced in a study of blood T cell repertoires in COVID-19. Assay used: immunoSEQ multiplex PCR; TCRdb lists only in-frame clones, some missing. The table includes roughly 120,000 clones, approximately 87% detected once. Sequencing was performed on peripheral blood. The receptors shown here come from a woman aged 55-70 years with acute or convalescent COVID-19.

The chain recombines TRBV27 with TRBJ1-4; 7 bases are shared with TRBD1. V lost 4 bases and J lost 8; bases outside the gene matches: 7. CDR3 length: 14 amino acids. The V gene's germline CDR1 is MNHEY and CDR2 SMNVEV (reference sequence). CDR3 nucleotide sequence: TGTGCCAGCAGTTCCCGACAGGGAAGAGAAAAACTGTTTTTT. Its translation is CASSSRQGREKLFF.

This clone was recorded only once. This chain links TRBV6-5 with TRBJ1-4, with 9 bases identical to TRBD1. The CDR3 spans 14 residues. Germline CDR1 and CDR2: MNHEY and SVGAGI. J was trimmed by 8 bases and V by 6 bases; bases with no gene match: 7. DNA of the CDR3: TGTGCCAGCAGCTTGACAGGGGGGGGAGAAAAACTGTTTTTT. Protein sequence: CASSLTGGGEKLFF.

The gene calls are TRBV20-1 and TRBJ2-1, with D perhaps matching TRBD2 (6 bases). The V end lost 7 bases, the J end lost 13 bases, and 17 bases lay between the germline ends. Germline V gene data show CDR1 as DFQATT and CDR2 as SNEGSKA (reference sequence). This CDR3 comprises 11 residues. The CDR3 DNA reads TGCAGTGTTAGGAGGGCAAACGTTCAGTTCTTC. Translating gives CSVRRANVQFF.

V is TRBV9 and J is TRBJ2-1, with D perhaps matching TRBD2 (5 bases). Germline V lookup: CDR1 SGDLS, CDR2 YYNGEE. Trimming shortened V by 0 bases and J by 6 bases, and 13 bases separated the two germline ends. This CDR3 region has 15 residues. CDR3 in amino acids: CASSVGTVISNEQFF. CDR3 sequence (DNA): TGTGCCAGCAGCGTAGGGACTGTCATTTCCAATGAGCAGTTCTTC.

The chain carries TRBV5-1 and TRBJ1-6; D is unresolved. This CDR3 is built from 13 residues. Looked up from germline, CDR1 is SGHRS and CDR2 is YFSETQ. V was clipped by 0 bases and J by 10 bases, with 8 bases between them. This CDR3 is CASSLAGVSPLHF. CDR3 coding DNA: TGCGCCAGCAGCTTGGCCGGAGTCTCACCCCTCCACTTT.

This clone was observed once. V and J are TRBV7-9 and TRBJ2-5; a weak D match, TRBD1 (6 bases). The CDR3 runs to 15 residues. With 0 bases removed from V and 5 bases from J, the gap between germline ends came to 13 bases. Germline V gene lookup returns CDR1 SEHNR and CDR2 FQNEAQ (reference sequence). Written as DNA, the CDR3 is TGTGCCAGCAGCTTAGCTGGGGCAGGGGCCGAGACCCAGTACTTC. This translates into CASSLAGAGAETQYF.

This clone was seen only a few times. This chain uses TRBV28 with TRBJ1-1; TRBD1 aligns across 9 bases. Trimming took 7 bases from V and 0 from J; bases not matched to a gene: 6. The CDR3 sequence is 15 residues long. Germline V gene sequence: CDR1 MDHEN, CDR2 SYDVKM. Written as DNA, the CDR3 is TGTGCCAGCAAAACGGGACAGGGACTGAACACTGAAGCTTTCTTT. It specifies CASKTGQGLNTEAFF.

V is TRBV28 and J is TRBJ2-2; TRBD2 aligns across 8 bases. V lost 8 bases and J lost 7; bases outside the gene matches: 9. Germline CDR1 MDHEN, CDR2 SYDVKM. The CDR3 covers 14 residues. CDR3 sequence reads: CASVSGDGIGELFF. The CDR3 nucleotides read TGTGCCAGCGTTAGCGGGGACGGCATCGGGGAGCTGTTTTTT.

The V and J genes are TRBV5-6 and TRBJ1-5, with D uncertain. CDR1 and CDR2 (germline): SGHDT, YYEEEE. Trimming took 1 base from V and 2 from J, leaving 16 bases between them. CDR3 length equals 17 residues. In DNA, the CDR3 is TGTGCCAGCAGCTTGTTGAGGGTTCGGGGTGGCAATCAGCCCCAGCATTTT. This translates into CASSLLRVRGGNQPQHF.

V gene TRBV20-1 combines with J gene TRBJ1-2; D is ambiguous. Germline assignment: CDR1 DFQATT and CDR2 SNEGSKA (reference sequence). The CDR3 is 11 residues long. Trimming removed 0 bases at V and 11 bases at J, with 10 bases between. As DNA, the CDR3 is TGCAGTGCTAGAGATCTGGTCGGGTACACCTTC. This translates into CSARDLVGYTF.

This chain's CDR3 is CASSYGREGNYGYTF. The CDR3 nucleotides read TGTGCCAGCAGTTACGGGAGGGAGGGCAACTATGGCTACACCTTC. V gene TRBV6-5 combines with J gene TRBJ1-2; D is unclear. The CDR3 covers 15 residues. Germline CDR1 is MNHEY and CDR2 is SVGAGI. Trimming removed 2 bases from V and 2 bases from J, with 12 bases in between.

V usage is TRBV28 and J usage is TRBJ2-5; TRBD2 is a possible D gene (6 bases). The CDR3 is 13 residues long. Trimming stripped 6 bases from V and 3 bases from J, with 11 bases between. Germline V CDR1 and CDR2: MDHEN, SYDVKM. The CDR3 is CASREGTEETQYF. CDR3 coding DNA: TGTGCCAGCAGGGAGGGGACCGAAGAGACCCAGTACTTC.

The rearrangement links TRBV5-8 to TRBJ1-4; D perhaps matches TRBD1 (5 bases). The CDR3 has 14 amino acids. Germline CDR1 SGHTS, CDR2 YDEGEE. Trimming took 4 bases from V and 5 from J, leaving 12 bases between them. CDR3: CASSPRGLNEKLFF. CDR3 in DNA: TGTGCCAGCAGCCCCCGGGGACTAAATGAAAAACTGTTTTTT.

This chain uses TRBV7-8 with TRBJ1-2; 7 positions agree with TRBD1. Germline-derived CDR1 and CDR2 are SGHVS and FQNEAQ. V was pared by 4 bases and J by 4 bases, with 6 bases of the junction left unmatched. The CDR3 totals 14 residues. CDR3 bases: TGTGCCAGCAGCTCTACCGGGACAGTCTATGGCTACACCTTC. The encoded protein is CASSSTGTVYGYTF.

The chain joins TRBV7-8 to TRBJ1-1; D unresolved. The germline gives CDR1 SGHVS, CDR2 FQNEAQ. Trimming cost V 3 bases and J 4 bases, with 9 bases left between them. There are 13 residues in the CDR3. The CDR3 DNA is TGTGCCAGCAGCTTCTCCGGGGTCACTGAAGCTTTCTTT. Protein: CASSFSGVTEAFF.

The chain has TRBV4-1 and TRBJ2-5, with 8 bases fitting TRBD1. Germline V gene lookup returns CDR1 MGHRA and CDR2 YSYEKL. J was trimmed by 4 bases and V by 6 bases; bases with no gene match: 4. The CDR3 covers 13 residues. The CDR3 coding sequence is TGCGCCAGCAGGCCGACAGGGGTAGAGACCCAGTACTTC. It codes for CASRPTGVETQYF.

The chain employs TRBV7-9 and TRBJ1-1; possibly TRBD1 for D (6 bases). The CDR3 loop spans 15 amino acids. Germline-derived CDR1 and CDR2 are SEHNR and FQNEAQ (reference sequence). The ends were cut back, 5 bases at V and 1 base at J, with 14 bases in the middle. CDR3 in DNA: TGTGCCAGCAGCCAAATCGCGACAGGGAACACTGAAGCTTTCTTT. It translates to CASSQIATGNTEAFF. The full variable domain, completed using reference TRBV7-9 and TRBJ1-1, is DTGVSQNPRHKITKRGQNVTFRCDPISEHNRLYWYRQTLGQGPEFLTYFQNEAQLEKSRLLSDRFSAERPKGSFSTLEIQRTEQGDSAMYLCASSQIATGNTEAFFGQGTRLTVV.

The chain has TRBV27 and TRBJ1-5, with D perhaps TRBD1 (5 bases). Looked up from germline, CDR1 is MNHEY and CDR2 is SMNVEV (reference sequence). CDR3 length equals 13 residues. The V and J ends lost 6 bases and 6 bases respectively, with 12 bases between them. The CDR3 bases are TGTGCCAGCAGCGCGAGGCAGGGTCAGCCCCAGCATTTT. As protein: CASSARQGQPQHF.

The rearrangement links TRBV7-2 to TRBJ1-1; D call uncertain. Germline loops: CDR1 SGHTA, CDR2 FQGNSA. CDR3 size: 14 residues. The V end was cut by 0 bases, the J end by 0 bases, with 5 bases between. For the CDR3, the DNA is TGTGCCAGCAGCTTAGCACAGATGAACACTGAAGCTTTCTTT. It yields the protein CASSLAQMNTEAFF.

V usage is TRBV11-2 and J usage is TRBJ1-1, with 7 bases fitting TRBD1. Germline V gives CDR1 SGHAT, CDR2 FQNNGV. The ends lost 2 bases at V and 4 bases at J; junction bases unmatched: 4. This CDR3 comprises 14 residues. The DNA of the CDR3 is TGTGCCAGCAGCTTACAACAGGGGAGCACTGAAGCTTTCTTT. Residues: CASSLQQGSTEAFF. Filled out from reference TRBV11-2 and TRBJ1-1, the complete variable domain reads EAGVAQSPRYKIIEKRQSVAFWCNPISGHATLYWYQQILGQGPKLLIQFQNNGVVDDSQLPKDRFSAERLKGVDSTLKIQPAKLEDSAVYLCASSLQQGSTEAFFGQGTRLTVV.

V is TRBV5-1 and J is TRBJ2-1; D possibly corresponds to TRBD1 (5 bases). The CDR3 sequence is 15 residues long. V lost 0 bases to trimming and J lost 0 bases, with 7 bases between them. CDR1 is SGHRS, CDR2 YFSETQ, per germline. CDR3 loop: CASSLADSSYNEQFF. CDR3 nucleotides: TGCGCCAGCAGCTTGGCAGACAGCTCCTACAATGAGCAGTTCTTC.

CDR3 protein: CASSLAGGVDEKLFF. CDR3 in DNA: TGTGCCAGCAGCTTAGCTGGCGGAGTCGATGAAAAACTGTTTTTT. V gene TRBV7-9 combines with J gene TRBJ1-4; no firm D call. Germline assignment: CDR1 SEHNR and CDR2 FQNEAQ (reference sequence). The germline V and J ends were trimmed by 0 bases and 6 bases, with 11 bases remaining between them. The CDR3 is 15 residues long.

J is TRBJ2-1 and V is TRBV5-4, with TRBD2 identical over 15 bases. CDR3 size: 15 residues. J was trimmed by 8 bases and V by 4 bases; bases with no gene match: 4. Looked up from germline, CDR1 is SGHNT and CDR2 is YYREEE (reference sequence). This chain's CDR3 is CASSQRTSGRDEQFF. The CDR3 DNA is TGTGCCAGCAGCCAAAGGACTAGCGGGAGGGATGAGCAGTTCTTC. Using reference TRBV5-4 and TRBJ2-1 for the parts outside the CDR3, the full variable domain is ETGVTQSPTHLIKTRGQQVTLRCSSQSGHNTVSWYQQALGQGPQFIFQYYREEENGRGNFPPRFSGLQFPNYSSELNVNALELDDSALYLCASSQRTSGRDEQFFGPGTRLTVL.

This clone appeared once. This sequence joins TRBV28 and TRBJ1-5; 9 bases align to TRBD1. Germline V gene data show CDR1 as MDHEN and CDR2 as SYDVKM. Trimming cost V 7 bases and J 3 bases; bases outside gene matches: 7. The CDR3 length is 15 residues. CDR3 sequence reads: CASIPDRGLNQPQHF. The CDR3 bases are TGTGCCAGCATACCGGACAGGGGTCTCAATCAGCCCCAGCATTTT.

CDR3 in amino acids: CAWSPGQGASPLHF. The CDR3 DNA reads as TGTGCCTGGAGTCCAGGACAGGGGGCCTCACCCCTCCACTTT. The chain links TRBV30 to TRBJ1-6; 11 nucleotides align to TRBD1. Germline V gives CDR1 GTSNPN, CDR2 SVGIG (reference sequence). The CDR3 totals 14 residues. V lost 2 bases and J lost 10; bases outside the gene matches: 4.

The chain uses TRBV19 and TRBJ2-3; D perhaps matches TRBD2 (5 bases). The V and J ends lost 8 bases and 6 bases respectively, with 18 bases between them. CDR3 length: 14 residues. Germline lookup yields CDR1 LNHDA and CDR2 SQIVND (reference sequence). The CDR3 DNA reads TGTGCCAGTTCATCGGGATCCCCTCTGGATACGCAGTATTTT. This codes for CASSSGSPLDTQYF.

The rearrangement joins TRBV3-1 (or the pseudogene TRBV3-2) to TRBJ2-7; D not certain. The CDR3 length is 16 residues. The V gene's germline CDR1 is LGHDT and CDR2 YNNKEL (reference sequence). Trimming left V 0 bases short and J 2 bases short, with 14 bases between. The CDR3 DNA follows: TGTGCCAGCAGCCAAGATTTGGGCCACTCGGCCTACGAGCAGTACTTC. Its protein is CASSQDLGHSAYEQYF.

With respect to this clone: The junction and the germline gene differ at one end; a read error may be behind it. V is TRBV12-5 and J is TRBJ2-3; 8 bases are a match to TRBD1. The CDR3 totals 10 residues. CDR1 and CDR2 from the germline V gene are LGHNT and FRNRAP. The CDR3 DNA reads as TGTGCTAGTGGTTACACGACAGGGGCTTTT. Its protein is CASGYTTGAF.

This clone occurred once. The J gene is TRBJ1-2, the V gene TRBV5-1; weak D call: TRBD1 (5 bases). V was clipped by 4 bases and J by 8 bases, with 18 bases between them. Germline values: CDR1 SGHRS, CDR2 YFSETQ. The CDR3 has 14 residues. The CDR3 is CASSPTGPVSGYTF. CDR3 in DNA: TGCGCCAGCAGCCCTACAGGCCCAGTAAGCGGCTACACCTTC.

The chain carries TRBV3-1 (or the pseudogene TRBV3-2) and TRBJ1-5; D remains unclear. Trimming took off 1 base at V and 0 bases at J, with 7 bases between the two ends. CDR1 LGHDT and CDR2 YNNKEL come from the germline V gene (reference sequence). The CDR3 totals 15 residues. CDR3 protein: CASSQGAYSNQPQHF. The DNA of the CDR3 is TGTGCCAGCAGCCAAGGAGCTTATAGCAATCAGCCCCAGCATTTT.